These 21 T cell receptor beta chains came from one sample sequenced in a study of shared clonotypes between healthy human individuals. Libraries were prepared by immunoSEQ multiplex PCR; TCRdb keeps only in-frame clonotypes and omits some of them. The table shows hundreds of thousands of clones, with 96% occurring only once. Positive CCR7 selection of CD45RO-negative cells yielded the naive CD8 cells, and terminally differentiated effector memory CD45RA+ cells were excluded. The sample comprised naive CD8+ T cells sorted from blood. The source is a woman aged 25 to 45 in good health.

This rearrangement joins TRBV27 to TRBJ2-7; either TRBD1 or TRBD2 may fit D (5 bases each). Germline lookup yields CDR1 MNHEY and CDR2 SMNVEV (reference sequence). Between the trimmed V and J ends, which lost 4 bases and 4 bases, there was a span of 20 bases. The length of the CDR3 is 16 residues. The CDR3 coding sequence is TGTGCCAGCAGTTCGGGACGGGTGTTGGGCATTTACGAGCAGTACTTC. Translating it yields CASSSGRVLGIYEQYF.

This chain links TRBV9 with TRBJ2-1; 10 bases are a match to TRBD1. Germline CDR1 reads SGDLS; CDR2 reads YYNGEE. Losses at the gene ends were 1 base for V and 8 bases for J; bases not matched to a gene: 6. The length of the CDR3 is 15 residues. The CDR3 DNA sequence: TGTGCCAGCAGCGTATCCGGGACAGGGGTGGATGAGCAGTTCTTC. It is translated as CASSVSGTGVDEQFF.

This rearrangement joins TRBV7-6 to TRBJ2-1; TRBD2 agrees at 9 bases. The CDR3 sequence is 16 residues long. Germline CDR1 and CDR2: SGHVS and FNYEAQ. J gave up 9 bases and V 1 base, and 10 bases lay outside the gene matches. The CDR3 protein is CASSLEGASGMGEQFF. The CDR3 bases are TGTGCCAGCAGCTTAGAAGGGGCTAGCGGGATGGGTGAGCAGTTCTTC.

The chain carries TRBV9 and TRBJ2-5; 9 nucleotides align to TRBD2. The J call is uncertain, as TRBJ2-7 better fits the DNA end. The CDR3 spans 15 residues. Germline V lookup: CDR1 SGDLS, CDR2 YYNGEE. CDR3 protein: CASSPTGTSTYEQYF. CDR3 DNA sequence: TGTGCCAGCAGCCCCACCGGGACTAGCACTTACGAGCAGTACTTC.

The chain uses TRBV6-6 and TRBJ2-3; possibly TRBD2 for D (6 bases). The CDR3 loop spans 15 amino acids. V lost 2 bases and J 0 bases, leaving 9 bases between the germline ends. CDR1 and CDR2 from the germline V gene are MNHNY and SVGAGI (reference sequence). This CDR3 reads CASSYTGSSTDTQYF. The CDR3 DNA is TGTGCCAGCAGTTACACCGGGAGCAGCACAGATACGCAGTATTTT.

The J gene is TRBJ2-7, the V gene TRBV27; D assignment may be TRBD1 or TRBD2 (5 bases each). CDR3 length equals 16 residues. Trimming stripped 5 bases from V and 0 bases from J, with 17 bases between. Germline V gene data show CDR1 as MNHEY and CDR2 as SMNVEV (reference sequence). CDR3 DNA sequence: TGTGCCAGCAGTCCCTCTTCCGGGGCCCGCTCCTACGAGCAGTACTTC. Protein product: CASSPSSGARSYEQYF.

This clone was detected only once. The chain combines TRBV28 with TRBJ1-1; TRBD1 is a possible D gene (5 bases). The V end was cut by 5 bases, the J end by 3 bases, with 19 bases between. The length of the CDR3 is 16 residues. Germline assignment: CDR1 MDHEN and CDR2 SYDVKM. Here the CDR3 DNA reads TGTGCCAGCAGTCCCCACCCTCAGGGCTCGGACACTGAAGCTTTCTTT. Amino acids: CASSPHPQGSDTEAFF.

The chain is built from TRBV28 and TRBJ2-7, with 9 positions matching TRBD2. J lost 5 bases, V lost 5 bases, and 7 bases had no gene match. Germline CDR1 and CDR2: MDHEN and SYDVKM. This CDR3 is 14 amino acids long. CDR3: CASSLLAGDNEQYF. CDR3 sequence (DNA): TGTGCCAGCAGTCTATTAGCGGGAGACAACGAGCAGTACTTC.

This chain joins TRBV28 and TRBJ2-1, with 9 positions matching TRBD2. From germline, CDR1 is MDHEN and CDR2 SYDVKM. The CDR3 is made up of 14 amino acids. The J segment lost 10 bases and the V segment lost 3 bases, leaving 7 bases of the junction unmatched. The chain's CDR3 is CASSFIAGDREQFF. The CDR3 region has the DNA TGTGCCAGCAGTTTTATAGCGGGAGATCGCGAGCAGTTCTTC. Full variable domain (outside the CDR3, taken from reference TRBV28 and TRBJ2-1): DVKVTQSSRYLVKRTGEKVFLECVQDMDHENMFWYRQDPGLGLRLIYFSYDVKMKEKGDIPEGYSVSREKKERFSLILESASTNQTSMYLCASSFIAGDREQFFGPGTRLTVL.

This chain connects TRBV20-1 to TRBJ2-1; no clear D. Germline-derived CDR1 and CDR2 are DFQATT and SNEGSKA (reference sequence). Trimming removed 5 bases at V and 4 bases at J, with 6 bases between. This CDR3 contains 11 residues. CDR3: CSASVYNEQFF. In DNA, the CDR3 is TGCAGTGCTTCGGTTTACAATGAGCAGTTCTTC.

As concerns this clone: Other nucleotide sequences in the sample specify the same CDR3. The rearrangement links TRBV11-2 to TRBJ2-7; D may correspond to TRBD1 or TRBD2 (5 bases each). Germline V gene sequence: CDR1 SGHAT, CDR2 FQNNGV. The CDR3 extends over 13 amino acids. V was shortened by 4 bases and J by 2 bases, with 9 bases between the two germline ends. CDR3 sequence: CASSSGTTYEQYF. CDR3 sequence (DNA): TGTGCCAGCAGCTCAGGGACGACCTACGAGCAGTACTTC.

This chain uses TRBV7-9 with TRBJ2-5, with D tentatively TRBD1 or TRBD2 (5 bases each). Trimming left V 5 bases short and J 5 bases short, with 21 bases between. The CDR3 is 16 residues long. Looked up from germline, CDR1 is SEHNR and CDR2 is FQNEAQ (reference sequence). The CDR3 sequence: CASSRGDEGFSETQYF. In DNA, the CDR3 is TGTGCCAGCAGCCGAGGGGACGAGGGGTTCAGCGAGACCCAGTACTTC.

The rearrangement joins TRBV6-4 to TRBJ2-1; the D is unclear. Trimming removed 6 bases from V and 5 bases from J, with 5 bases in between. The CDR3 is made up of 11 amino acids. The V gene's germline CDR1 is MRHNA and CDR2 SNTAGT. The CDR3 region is CASRRNNEQFF. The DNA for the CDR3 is TGTGCCAGCAGACGGAACAATGAGCAGTTCTTC.

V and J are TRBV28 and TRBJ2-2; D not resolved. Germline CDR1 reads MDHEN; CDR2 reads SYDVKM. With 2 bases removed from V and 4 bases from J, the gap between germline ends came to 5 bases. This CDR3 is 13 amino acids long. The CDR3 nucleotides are TGTGCCAGCAGTTTACAGACCACCGGGGAGCTGTTTTTT. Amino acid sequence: CASSLQTTGELFF.

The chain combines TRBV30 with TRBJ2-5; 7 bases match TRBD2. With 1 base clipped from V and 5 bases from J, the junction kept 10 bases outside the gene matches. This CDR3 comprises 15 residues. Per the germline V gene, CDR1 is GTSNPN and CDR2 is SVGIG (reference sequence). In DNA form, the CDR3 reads TGTGCCTGGAGTGCGGGGGGATCCGTCTGGGAGACCCAGTACTTC. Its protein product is CAWSAGGSVWETQYF.

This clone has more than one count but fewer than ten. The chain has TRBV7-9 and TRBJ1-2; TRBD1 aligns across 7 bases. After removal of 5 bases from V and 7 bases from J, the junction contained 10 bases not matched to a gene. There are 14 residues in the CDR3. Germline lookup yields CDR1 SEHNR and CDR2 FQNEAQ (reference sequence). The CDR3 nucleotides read TGTGCCAGCAGCCGTGGGGACAGCCTTATTGGCTACACCTTC. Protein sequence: CASSRGDSLIGYTF. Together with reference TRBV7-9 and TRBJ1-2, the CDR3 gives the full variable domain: DTGVSQNPRHKITKRGQNVTFRCDPISEHNRLYWYRQTLGQGPEFLTYFQNEAQLEKSRLLSDRFSAERPKGSFSTLEIQRTEQGDSAMYLCASSRGDSLIGYTFGSGTRLTVV.

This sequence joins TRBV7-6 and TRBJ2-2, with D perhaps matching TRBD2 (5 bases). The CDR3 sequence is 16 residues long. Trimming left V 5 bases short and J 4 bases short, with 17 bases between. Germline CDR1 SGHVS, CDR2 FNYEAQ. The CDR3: CASSLRVPPITGELFF. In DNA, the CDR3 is TGTGCCAGCAGCCTGCGGGTCCCACCGATCACCGGGGAGCTGTTTTTT.

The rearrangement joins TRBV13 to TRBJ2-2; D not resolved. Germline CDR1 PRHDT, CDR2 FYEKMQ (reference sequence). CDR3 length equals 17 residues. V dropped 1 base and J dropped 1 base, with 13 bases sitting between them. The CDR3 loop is CASSLVGPNLNTGELFF. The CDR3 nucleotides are TGTGCCAGCAGCTTAGTCGGGCCGAACCTGAACACCGGGGAGCTGTTTTTT.

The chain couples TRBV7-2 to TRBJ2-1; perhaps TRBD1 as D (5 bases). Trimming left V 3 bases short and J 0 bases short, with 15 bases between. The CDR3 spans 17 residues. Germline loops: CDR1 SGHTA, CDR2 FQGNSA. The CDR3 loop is CASSFWGTLSSYNEQFF. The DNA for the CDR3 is TGTGCCAGCAGCTTTTGGGGCACACTAAGCTCCTACAATGAGCAGTTCTTC.

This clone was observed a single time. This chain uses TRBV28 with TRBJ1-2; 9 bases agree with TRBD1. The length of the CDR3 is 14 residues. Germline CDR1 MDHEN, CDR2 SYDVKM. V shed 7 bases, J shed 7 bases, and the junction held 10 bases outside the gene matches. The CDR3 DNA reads TGTGCCAGCATCCCAACAGGGGGCGCAGGTGGCTACACCTTC. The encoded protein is CASIPTGGAGGYTF.

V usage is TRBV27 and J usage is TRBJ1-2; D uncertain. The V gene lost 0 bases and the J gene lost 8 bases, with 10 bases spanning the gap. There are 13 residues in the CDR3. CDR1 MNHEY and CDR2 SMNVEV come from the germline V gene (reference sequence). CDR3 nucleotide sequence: TGTGCCAGCAGTTTATCGAAGGCAGGAGGCTACACCTTC. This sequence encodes CASSLSKAGGYTF.